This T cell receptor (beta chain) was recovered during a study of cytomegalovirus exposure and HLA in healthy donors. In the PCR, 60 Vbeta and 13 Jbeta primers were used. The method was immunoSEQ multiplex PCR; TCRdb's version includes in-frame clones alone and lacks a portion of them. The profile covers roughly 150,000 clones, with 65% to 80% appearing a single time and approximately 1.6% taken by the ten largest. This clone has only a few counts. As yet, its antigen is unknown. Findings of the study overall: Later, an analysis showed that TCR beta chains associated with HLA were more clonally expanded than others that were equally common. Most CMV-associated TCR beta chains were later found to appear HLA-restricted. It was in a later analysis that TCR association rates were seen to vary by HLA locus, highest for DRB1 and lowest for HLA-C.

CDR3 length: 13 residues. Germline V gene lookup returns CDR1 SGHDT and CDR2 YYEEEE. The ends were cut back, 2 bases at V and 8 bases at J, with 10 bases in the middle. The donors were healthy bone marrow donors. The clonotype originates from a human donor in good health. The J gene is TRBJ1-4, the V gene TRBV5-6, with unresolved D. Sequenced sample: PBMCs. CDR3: CASSFKEGEKLFF. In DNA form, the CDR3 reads TGTGCCAGCAGCTTTAAGGAGGGAGAAAAACTGTTTTTT.